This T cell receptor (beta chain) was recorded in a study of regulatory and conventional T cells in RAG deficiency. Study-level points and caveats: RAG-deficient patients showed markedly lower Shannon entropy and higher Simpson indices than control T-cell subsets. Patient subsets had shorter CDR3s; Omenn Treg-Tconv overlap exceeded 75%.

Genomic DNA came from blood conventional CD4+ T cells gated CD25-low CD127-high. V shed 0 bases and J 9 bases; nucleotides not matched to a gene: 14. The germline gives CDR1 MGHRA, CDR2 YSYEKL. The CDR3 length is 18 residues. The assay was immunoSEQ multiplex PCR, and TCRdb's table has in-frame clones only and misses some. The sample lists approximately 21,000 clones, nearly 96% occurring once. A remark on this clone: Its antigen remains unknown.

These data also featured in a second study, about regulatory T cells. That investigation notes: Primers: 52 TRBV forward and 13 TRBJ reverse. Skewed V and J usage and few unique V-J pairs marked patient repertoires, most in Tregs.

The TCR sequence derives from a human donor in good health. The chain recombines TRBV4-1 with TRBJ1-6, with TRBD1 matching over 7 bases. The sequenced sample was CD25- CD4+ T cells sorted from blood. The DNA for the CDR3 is TGCGCCAGCAGCCAAGATCAAACGTCGGCAGGGGGGAGTTCACCCCTCCACTTT. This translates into CASSQDQTSAGGSSPLHF.